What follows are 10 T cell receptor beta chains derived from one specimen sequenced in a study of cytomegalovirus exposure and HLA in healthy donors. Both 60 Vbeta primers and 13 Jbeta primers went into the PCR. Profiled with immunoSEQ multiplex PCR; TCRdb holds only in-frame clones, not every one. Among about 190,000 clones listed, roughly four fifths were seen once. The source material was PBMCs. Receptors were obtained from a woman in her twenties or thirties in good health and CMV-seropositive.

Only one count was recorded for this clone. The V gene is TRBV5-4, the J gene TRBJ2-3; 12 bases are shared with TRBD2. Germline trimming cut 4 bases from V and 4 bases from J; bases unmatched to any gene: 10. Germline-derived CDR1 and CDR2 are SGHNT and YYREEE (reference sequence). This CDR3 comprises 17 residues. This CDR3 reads CASSLTSGRKGADTQYF. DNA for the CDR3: TGTGCCAGCAGCCTAACTAGCGGGAGGAAGGGGGCAGATACGCAGTATTTT.

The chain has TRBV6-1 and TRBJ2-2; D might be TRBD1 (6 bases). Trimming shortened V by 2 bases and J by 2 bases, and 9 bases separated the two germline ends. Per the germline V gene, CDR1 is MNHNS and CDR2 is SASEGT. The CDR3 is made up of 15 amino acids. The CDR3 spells CASSEQTGNTGELFF. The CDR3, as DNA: TGTGCCAGCAGTGAACAGACAGGCAACACCGGGGAGCTGTTTTTT.

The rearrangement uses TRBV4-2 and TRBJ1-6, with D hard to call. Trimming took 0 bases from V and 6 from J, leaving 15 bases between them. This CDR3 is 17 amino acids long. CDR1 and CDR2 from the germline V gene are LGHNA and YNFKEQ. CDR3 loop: CASSQEGIGESNSPLHF. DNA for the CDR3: TGTGCCAGCAGCCAAGAAGGAATCGGGGAGTCTAATTCACCCCTCCACTTT.

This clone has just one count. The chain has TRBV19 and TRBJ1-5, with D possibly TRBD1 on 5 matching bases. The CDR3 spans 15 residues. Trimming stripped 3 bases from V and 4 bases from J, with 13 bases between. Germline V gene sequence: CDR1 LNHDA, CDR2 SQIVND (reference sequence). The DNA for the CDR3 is TGTGCCAGTAGTATTCCAGGGCTGGGGAATCAGCCCCAGCATTTT. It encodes CASSIPGLGNQPQHF.

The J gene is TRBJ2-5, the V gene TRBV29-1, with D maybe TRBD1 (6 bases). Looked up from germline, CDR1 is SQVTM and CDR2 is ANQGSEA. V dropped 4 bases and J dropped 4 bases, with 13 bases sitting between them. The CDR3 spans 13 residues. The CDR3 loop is CSVVQDSRETQYF. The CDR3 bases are TGCAGCGTTGTTCAGGACAGTCGAGAGACCCAGTACTTC.

CDR3 sequence: CASSLRGGGNQPQHF. The CDR3 nucleotides read TGTGCCAGCAGCTTGAGGGGAGGCGGCAATCAGCCCCAGCATTTT. The chain employs TRBV5-8 and TRBJ1-5, with D possibly matching TRBD1 (5 bases). Germline values: CDR1 SGHTS, CDR2 YDEGEE. V was trimmed by 1 base and J by 2 bases, leaving 10 bases between them. The CDR3 consists of 15 residues.

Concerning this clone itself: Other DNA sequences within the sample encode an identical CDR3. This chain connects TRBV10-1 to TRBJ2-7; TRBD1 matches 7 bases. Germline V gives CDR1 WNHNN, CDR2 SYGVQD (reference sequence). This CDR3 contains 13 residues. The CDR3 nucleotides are TGCGCGCCAAGGGGGCACAGTTCCTACGAGCAGTACTTC. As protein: CAPRGHSSYEQYF.

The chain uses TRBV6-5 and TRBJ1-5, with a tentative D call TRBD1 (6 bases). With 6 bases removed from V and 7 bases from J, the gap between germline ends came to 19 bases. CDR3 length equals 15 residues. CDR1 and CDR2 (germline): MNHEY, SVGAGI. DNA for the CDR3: TGTGCCAGCAGGCTAGACAGGACCTCTGGCCAGCCCCAGCATTTT. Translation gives CASRLDRTSGQPQHF.

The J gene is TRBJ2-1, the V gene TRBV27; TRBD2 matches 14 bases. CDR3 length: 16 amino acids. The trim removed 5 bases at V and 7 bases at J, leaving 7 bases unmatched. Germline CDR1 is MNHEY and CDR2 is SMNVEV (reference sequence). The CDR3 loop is CASSHAGTSGGNEQFF. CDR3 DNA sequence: TGTGCCAGCAGTCATGCTGGGACTAGCGGGGGTAATGAGCAGTTCTTC.

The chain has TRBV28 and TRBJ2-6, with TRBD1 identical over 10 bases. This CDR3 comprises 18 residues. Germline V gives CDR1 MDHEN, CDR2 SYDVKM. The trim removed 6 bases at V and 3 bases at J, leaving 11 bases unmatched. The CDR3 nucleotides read TGTGCCAGCAGGCGACAGGGGGCAGGGTTAAGTGGGGCCAACGTCCTGACTTTC. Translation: CASRRQGAGLSGANVLTF. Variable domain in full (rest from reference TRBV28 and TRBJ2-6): DVKVTQSSRYLVKRTGEKVFLECVQDMDHENMFWYRQDPGLGLRLIYFSYDVKMKEKGDIPEGYSVSREKKERFSLILESASTNQTSMYLCASRRQGAGLSGANVLTFGAGSRLTVL.